This TCR beta chain was sequenced for a study of cytomegalovirus exposure and HLA in healthy donors. It was with 60 Vbeta and 13 Jbeta primers that the PCR ran. Repertoires were generated with immunoSEQ multiplex PCR, while TCRdb's copy carries only in-frame clones and drops some. The profile shows 85,000 to 130,000 clones, about 75% of them singletons. Sequencing was carried out using PBMCs. The TCR was taken from a male donor in good health and CMV-seropositive.

CDR3 protein: CASSGGDIQYF. CDR3 DNA sequence: TGTGCCAGCAGTGGAGGTGACATTCAGTACTTC. J is TRBJ2-4 and V is TRBV25-1; no clear D. This CDR3 comprises 11 residues. V lost 4 bases to trimming and J lost 8 bases, with 6 bases between them. Germline-derived CDR1 and CDR2 are MGHDK and SYGVNS.